The 22 T cell receptor beta chains below were found in one sample sequenced in a study of human T cells and chemical hapten exposure. Sample time point: patch test 2, 6 weeks after DPC sensitization. Treatment in this sample: therapeutic diphenylcyclopropenone sensitization with weekly scalp DPC. MiXCR, run by TCRdb on the RACE reads, gives a single entry per CDR3 protein. The data show tens of thousands of distinct CDR3 sequences, with 10% seen just once and around 7.3% held by the top ten. The input for sequencing was whole blood, taken in connection with sensitization to the hapten diphenylcyclopropenone (DPC). These receptors all come from a woman aged 45-59 years with alopecia areata. Some clones in this sample may be carry-over from other donors' samples.

This clonotype showed up many times. The chain links TRBV29-1 to TRBJ1-1, with 7 nucleotides matching TRBD1. The CDR3 is 14 residues long. V lost 1 base to trimming and J lost 4 bases; unmatched junction nucleotides: 6. The V gene's germline CDR1 is SQVTM and CDR2 ANQGSEA. The DNA for the CDR3 is TGCAGCGTTGAAGTAAACAGGGGCAGCACTGAAGCTTTCTTT. Translation gives CSVEVNRGSTEAFF.

This clonotype came up many times. J is TRBJ2-7 and V is TRBV7-3; D is possibly TRBD1 (6 bases). The CDR3 spans 12 residues. Germline assignment: CDR1 SGHTA and CDR2 FQGTGA. Trimming took 5 bases from V and 7 from J, leaving 12 bases between them. The CDR3 protein is CASSVEGEEQYF. CDR3 nucleotide sequence: TGTGCCAGCAGCGTAGAGGGGGAAGAGCAGTACTTC.

The chain couples TRBV19 to TRBJ2-1; 7 bases line up with TRBD1. The CDR3 has 17 residues. Germline CDR1 is LNHDA and CDR2 is SQIVND (reference sequence). Trimming at V came to 2 bases and at J to 3 bases, leaving 10 bases not matched to a gene. The chain's CDR3 is CASSISPKGASYNEQFF. In DNA, the CDR3 is TGTGCCAGTAGTATATCCCCCAAGGGGGCCAGCTACAATGAGCAGTTCTTC.

The CDR3 protein is CAISEHLAGLAGWDSTDTQYF. The CDR3 coding sequence is TGTGCCATCAGTGAGCACCTTGCGGGACTAGCGGGATGGGATAGCACAGATACGCAGTATTTT. The rearrangement links TRBV10-3 to TRBJ2-3; 13 bases agree with TRBD2. There are 21 residues in the CDR3. Trimming removed 2 bases from V and 0 bases from J; junction bases left unmatched: 14. CDR1 and CDR2 (germline): ENHRY, SYGVKD.

This clonotype was seen only a few times. The V and J genes are TRBV6-1 and TRBJ1-4; D unclear. Germline V gene lookup returns CDR1 MNHNS and CDR2 SASEGT. The germline V and J ends were trimmed by 4 bases and 4 bases, with 10 bases remaining between them. This CDR3 is built from 14 residues. The CDR3 region is CASSGRTFNEKLFF. The CDR3 nucleotides are TGTGCCAGCAGTGGGCGGACGTTTAATGAAAAACTGTTTTTT.

There are many counts of this clonotype. V gene TRBV27 combines with J gene TRBJ1-5; D gene unclear. V was trimmed by 5 bases and J by 0 bases, leaving 14 bases between them. Germline V gene sequence: CDR1 MNHEY, CDR2 SMNVEV (reference sequence). The CDR3 has 16 amino acids. The CDR3 bases are TGTGCCAGCAGTACCCGCGGGTCTTATAGCAATCAGCCCCAGCATTTT. Encoded protein: CASSTRGSYSNQPQHF.

There are many counts of this clonotype. The chain recombines TRBV6-6 with TRBJ2-1; tentatively, D is TRBD2 (5 bases). Deletions cut 0 bases from V and 7 bases from J, with 7 bases between. The V gene's germline CDR1 is MNHNY and CDR2 SVGAGI (reference sequence). This CDR3 has 13 amino acids. DNA of the CDR3: TGTGCCAGCAGTTACTCTCCGGGGAATGAGCAGTTCTTC. As protein: CASSYSPGNEQFF.

This clonotype was detected ten times or more. The V gene is TRBV9, the J gene TRBJ1-2; TRBD1 matches at 7 bases. CDR1 is SGDLS, CDR2 YYNGEE, per germline. After removal of 3 bases from V and 1 base from J, the junction contained 3 bases not matched to a gene. The CDR3 sequence is 14 residues long. The CDR3 bases are TGTGCCAGCAGCGAGGGGGACAGTAACTATGGCTACACCTTC. This translates into CASSEGDSNYGYTF.

This clonotype was seen ten or more times. The chain recombines TRBV14 with TRBJ2-1, with 7 nucleotides matching TRBD2. The CDR3 covers 14 residues. Trimming took 1 base from V and 8 from J; bases not matched to a gene: 5. The germline gives CDR1 SGHDN, CDR2 FVKESK. For the CDR3, the DNA is TGTGCCAGCAGCCAAGTCGGGAGGAGGGATGAGCAGTTCTTC. As protein: CASSQVGRRDEQFF.

This clonotype was recorded a few times. V gene TRBV20-1 combines with J gene TRBJ2-7; D not certain. V dropped 3 bases and J dropped 0 bases, with 18 bases sitting between them. The V gene's germline CDR1 is DFQATT and CDR2 SNEGSKA (reference sequence). The CDR3 is 16 amino acids. The CDR3 coding sequence is TGCAGTGCTAGCGACCCTCTTGCGTTGAGCTCCTACGAGCAGTACTTC. Encoded protein: CSASDPLALSSYEQYF.

This clonotype was seen ten or more times. The genes are TRBV29-1 and TRBJ2-1; tentatively, D is TRBD1 (6 bases). The CDR3 has 13 residues. The germline V gene encodes CDR1 SQVTM and CDR2 ANQGSEA. V shed 8 bases and J shed 0 bases, with 11 bases lying between them. The DNA of the CDR3 is TGCAGCTCCCGGGACATCTCCTACAATGAGCAGTTCTTC. It encodes CSSRDISYNEQFF.

There are many counts of this clonotype. The chain is built from TRBV12-3 or TRBV12-4 and TRBJ1-2; D gene ambiguous. The V and J ends lost 5 bases and 7 bases respectively, with 17 bases between them. The CDR3 totals 14 residues. CDR3 sequence: CASSRSAGVIGYTF. The CDR3 DNA is TGTGCCAGCAGTCGAAGTGCGGGTGTAATTGGCTACACCTTC.

The CDR3 DNA sequence: TGTGCCAGCAGTGACGGATATAATTCACCCCTCCACTTT. It translates to CASSDGYNSPLHF. This sequence joins TRBV6-4 and TRBJ1-6; D remains ambiguous. The germline V gene has CDR1 MRHNA and CDR2 SNTAGT. The V gene lost 2 bases and the J gene lost 4 bases, with 3 bases spanning the gap. The CDR3 spans 13 residues.

CDR3 sequence (DNA): TGCAGCGTGACTGACTCGACTAGCGGGAGGGTAGAGACCCAGTACTTC. It codes for CSVTDSTSGRVETQYF. The gene calls are TRBV29-1 and TRBJ2-5; 14 nucleotides align to TRBD2. Germline V gene data show CDR1 as SQVTM and CDR2 as ANQGSEA. The V segment lost 6 bases and the J segment 4 bases; nucleotides outside the gene matches: 10. CDR3 length: 16 residues.

This clonotype occurred many times. The chain carries TRBV20-1 and TRBJ1-5, with a weak D call TRBD1 (5 bases). CDR3 length equals 14 residues. Germline V gene lookup returns CDR1 DFQATT and CDR2 SNEGSKA (reference sequence). V gave up 2 bases and J gave up 10 bases, with 18 bases separating them. The CDR3 spells CSARIPGSRSPQHF. CDR3 coding DNA: TGCAGTGCTAGAATTCCAGGGAGCCGCAGTCCCCAGCATTTT.

There are many counts of this clonotype. This chain connects TRBV12-3 or TRBV12-4 to TRBJ1-5, with no clear D. V was clipped by 3 bases and J by 8 bases, with 8 bases between them. The length of the CDR3 is 12 residues. The CDR3 DNA is TGTGCCAGCAGTTTCGTTGGTAAGCCCCAGCATTTT. This translates into CASSFVGKPQHF.

In its sample, this clonotype was seen many times. The rearrangement links TRBV20-1 to TRBJ2-1; D unclear. From germline, CDR1 is DFQATT and CDR2 SNEGSKA (reference sequence). The CDR3 totals 15 residues. Trimming pared 5 bases from V and 0 bases from J, leaving 14 bases between. CDR3 DNA: TGCAGTGCTCCCCAGATCGAGAGCTCCTACAATGAGCAGTTCTTC. This sequence encodes CSAPQIESSYNEQFF.

V usage is TRBV27 and J usage is TRBJ1-5, with 10 bases that match TRBD1. The CDR3 sequence is 14 residues long. With 5 bases clipped from V and 7 bases from J, the junction kept 5 bases outside the gene matches. CDR1 is MNHEY, CDR2 SMNVEV, per germline (reference sequence). This CDR3 is CASSRQGAWQPQHF. In DNA, the CDR3 is TGTGCCAGCAGTAGACAGGGGGCTTGGCAGCCCCAGCATTTT.

The chain recombines TRBV6-2 or TRBV6-3 with TRBJ2-1; tentative D call: TRBD2 (5 bases). This CDR3 region has 14 residues. Germline-derived CDR1 and CDR2 are MNHEY and SVGEGT. The ends were cut back, 6 bases at V and 4 bases at J, with 13 bases in the middle. Here the CDR3 reads CASSQEREYNEQFF. DNA for the CDR3: TGTGCCAGCAGCCAGGAGAGGGAGTACAATGAGCAGTTCTTC.

This clonotype was seen many times. The J gene is TRBJ2-1, the V gene TRBV7-6; D might be TRBD2 (5 bases). This CDR3 has 17 amino acids. CDR1 SGHVS and CDR2 FNYEAQ come from the germline V gene. Trimming removed 1 base at V and 0 bases at J, with 13 bases between. The CDR3 DNA reads TGTGCCAGCAGCTTAGAACTAGTTCCTAGCTCCTACAATGAGCAGTTCTTC. This translates into CASSLELVPSSYNEQFF.

The chain links TRBV3-1 to TRBJ2-1; 9 nucleotides agree with TRBD1. CDR3 length: 18 residues. The germline V gene encodes CDR1 LGHDT and CDR2 YNNKEL (reference sequence). Trimming removed 0 bases from V and 5 bases from J; junction bases left unmatched: 11. CDR3 in amino acids: CASSQDLFGTGINNEQFF. CDR3 DNA sequence: TGTGCCAGCAGCCAAGATCTATTCGGGACAGGGATTAACAATGAGCAGTTCTTC.

This clonotype was detected many times. This chain uses TRBV2 with TRBJ1-5; a weak D match, TRBD1 (5 bases). CDR1 is SNHLY and CDR2 is FYNNEI in the germline V gene. Trimming took 7 bases from V and 5 from J, leaving 15 bases between them. The CDR3 is made up of 14 amino acids. DNA for the CDR3: TGTGCCAGCAACCTCTTTTTAGGGGATCAGCCCCAGCATTTT. Translating it yields CASNLFLGDQPQHF.